A selection of T cell receptor beta chains follows, all from one sample in a study of T cell responses to AZD1222 COVID-19 vaccine. Only in-frame clones appear in the TCRdb table, and some are missing; sequencing was by immunoSEQ multiplex PCR. The table includes roughly 100,000 clones, 80% to 90% detected once. Here the sequenced sample was peripheral blood, taken on day 0 of AZD1222 vaccination. These receptors were taken from an adult in good health. Both conserved end residues are part of each CDR3. Each record gives: J gene, clone size, V gene, D gene, CDR3 protein, CDR3 DNA. D genes are given only for firm matches. Clone size is stated in some rows and not others, as once, few, many or a class when expanded.

TRBJ1-1 NA TRBV5-1 NA CASSSLLVGQRNTEAFF TGCGCCAGCAGCTCCCTTTTAGTTGGACAGAGGAACACTGAAGCTTTCTTT
TRBJ2-7 NA TRBV18 TRBD2 CASSTSFVVAGVQSYEQYF TGTGCCAGCTCAACCTCTTTCGTGGTAGCGGGAGTCCAATCCTACGAGCAGTACTTC
TRBJ1-1 once TRBV9 TRBD1 CASSDSDRDTEAFF TGTGCCAGCAGCGACTCGGACAGGGACACTGAAGCTTTCTTT
TRBJ2-3 NA TRBV12-3/TRBV12-4 NA CASSFGGSDTQYF TGTGCCAGCAGTTTCGGGGGTTCAGATACGCAGTATTTT
TRBJ2-3 NA TRBV5-1 TRBD1 CASSQTGQGTDTQYF TGCGCCAGCAGTCAGACGGGACAGGGCACAGATACGCAGTATTTT
TRBJ1-2 NA TRBV4-3 NA CASSQDLGANGYTF TGCGCCAGCAGCCAAGACCTGGGCGCGAATGGCTACACCTTC
TRBJ1-2 once TRBV18 NA CASSPGPLTLRYGYTF TGTGCCAGCTCACCCGGCCCCCTGACACTTCGTTATGGCTACACCTTC
TRBJ1-2 NA TRBV7-9 TRBD1 CASRFSGTDYGYTF TGTGCCAGCAGATTTTCCGGGACAGACTATGGCTACACCTTC
TRBJ2-1 NA TRBV4-2 TRBD2 CASSQDPLAANEQFF TGTGCCAGCAGCCAAGATCCCCTAGCGGCCAATGAGCAGTTCTTC
TRBJ1-5 few TRBV7-9 NA CASSLGGGYSNQPQHF TGTGCCAGCAGCTTAGGAGGGGGATATAGCAATCAGCCCCAGCATTTT
TRBJ1-5 NA TRBV6-5 NA CASSYSGPSGNQPQHF TGTGCCAGCAGTTACTCGGGTCCGAGCGGCAATCAGCCCCAGCATTTT
TRBJ1-5 NA TRBV28 NA CASSSGLRFNQPQHF TGTGCCAGCAGCTCAGGATTGCGATTCAATCAGCCCCAGCATTTT
TRBJ1-1 NA TRBV7-9 NA CASSLAVRGASNTEAFF TGTGCCAGCAGCTTAGCGGTCAGAGGCGCGTCGAACACTGAAGCTTTCTTT
TRBJ1-3 NA TRBV27 NA CASSPGLGNTIYF TGTGCCAGCAGTCCCGGACTGGGCAACACCATATATTTT
TRBJ1-6 once TRBV19 TRBD1 CASNRDRDSYNSPLHF TGTGCCAGTAATCGGGACAGGGACTCCTATAATTCACCCCTCCACTTT
TRBJ1-2 NA TRBV6-1 NA CASSEMGDYGYTF TGTGCCAGCAGTGAAATGGGTGACTATGGCTACACCTTC